One sample yielded the 25 T cell receptor beta chains listed below, sequenced in a study of regulatory T cells in long-lasting Graves disease. Time point meaning: persistent/refractory GD, antithyroid drugs over 5 years with positive TRAb. TCR sequences were obtained from RNA taken from PBMCs. Assembly of TCR beta libraries relied on iRepertoire HTBI primers together with Arm-PCR of CDR3 regions. One entry per CDR3 protein, called by TCRdb with MiXCR from the multiplex PCR reads. The sample holds around 450,000 distinct CDR3 sequences, roughly 21% seen once. The sequences come from peripheral blood mononuclear cells (PBMCs), collected when the disease was refractory, from a patient treated with antithyroid drugs. These receptor sequences come from a female donor with Graves disease.

There are many counts of this clonotype. This chain joins TRBV24-1 and TRBJ2-7, with D perhaps TRBD1 or TRBD2 (6 bases each). V lost 4 bases, J lost 5 bases, and 20 bases lay in between. Germline CDR1 and CDR2: KGHDR and SFDVKD. This CDR3 is built from 16 residues. CDR3: CATSDRTGAPGHEQYF. DNA for the CDR3: TGTGCCACCAGTGACCGTACGGGGGCACCAGGACACGAGCAGTACTTC.

This clonotype was counted ten times or more. The chain carries TRBV27 and TRBJ2-7, with TRBD2 as a possible D gene (6 bases). The germline gives CDR1 MNHEY, CDR2 SMNVEV (reference sequence). Trimming took off 2 bases at V and 3 bases at J, with 17 bases between the two ends. The CDR3 covers 16 residues. CDR3 protein: CASSLVLPAGSYEQYF. The CDR3 DNA follows: TGTGCCAGCAGTTTAGTACTCCCGGCGGGGAGCTACGAGCAGTACTTC.

This clonotype was seen many times. V gene TRBV7-2 combines with J gene TRBJ1-5; no definite D call. V dropped 5 bases and J dropped 2 bases, with 10 bases sitting between them. This CDR3 is 14 amino acids long. CDR1 and CDR2 from the germline V gene are SGHTA and FQGNSA. The CDR3 region is CASSPGAGNQPQHF. The CDR3 nucleotides are TGTGCCAGCAGCCCCGGAGCGGGCAATCAGCCCCAGCATTTT.

This clonotype has just a few counts. This chain uses TRBV3-1 with TRBJ1-1, with a tentative D call TRBD1 (5 bases). V was cut by 0 bases and J by 5 bases, with 22 bases left in between. This CDR3 comprises 18 residues. The germline V gene encodes CDR1 LGHDT and CDR2 YNNKEL (reference sequence). CDR3 protein: CASSQELGPEGVGTEAFF. The CDR3 DNA sequence: TGTGCCAGCAGCCAAGAGTTAGGGCCCGAAGGGGTAGGGACTGAAGCTTTCTTT.

The rearrangement uses TRBV7-9 and TRBJ2-1, with D possibly being TRBD2 (7 bases). V was shortened by 4 bases and J by 7 bases, with 17 bases between the two germline ends. The CDR3 is 15 residues long. Germline V gene sequence: CDR1 SEHNR, CDR2 FQNEAQ (reference sequence). The CDR3 DNA sequence: TGTGCCAGCAGCTCTCAACAGGGAGGGACAAATGAGCAGTTCTTC. This encodes CASSSQQGGTNEQFF.

V usage is TRBV11-2 and J usage is TRBJ2-7; tentatively, D is TRBD1 (5 bases). V shed 5 bases and J shed 3 bases, with 20 bases lying between them. The CDR3 is made up of 16 amino acids. CDR1 is SGHAT, CDR2 FQNNGV, per germline. In nucleotides, the CDR3 is TGTGCCAGCAGCCTTCGTGGGCAGGGCGGTTTCTACGAGCAGTACTTC. This translates into CASSLRGQGGFYEQYF.

This clonotype was recorded many times. The chain couples TRBV3-1 to TRBJ1-2; D is ambiguous. The germline CDR1 and CDR2 sequences are LGHDT and YNNKEL (reference sequence). The CDR3 has 16 residues. V was pared by 5 bases and J by 1 base, with 17 bases between. The chain's CDR3 is CASSSSGWEYNYGYTF. The CDR3 bases are TGTGCCAGCAGCTCCTCGGGTTGGGAATATAACTATGGCTACACCTTC. Together with reference TRBV3-1 and TRBJ1-2, the CDR3 gives the full variable domain: DTAVSQTPKYLVTQMGNDKSIKCEQNLGHDTMYWYKQDSKKFLKIMFSYNNKELIINETVPNRFSPKSPDKAHLNLHINSLELGDSAVYFCASSSSGWEYNYGYTFGSGTRLTVV.

This clonotype was recorded a few times. The rearrangement links TRBV12-3 or TRBV12-4 to TRBJ2-2; D call uncertain. This CDR3 comprises 15 residues. V lost 2 bases and J 8 bases, leaving 15 bases between the germline ends. The CDR3 coding sequence is TGTGCCAGCAGTTTAAGTAGGGTTCCACCGGGGGAGCTGTTTTTT. Protein product: CASSLSRVPPGELFF.

Details on this clonotype: This sequence may be a read error, since a much larger clone differs from it by one base. The chain joins TRBV7-7 to TRBJ2-5, with a weak D call TRBD1 (6 bases). The CDR3 runs 14 residues. The germline CDR1 and CDR2 sequences are SSHAT and FNYEAQ (reference sequence). The CDR3, as DNA: TGTGCTAGCAGCGCCCGAAACAGGGAAGAGACCCAGTACTTC. It encodes CASSARNREETQYF.

Comments on this clonotype: A read error may be the cause here, since a much bigger clone is one base away. This rearrangement joins TRBV6-5 to TRBJ1-5, with D perhaps matching TRBD1 (6 bases). Germline CDR1 reads MNHEY; CDR2 reads SVGAGI. Trimming removed 3 bases at V and 7 bases at J, with 13 bases between. This CDR3 comprises 14 residues. The CDR3, as DNA: TGTGCCAGCAGTTATGGGGGCAGGGGACAGCCCCAGCATTTT. Its translation: CASSYGGRGQPQHF.

This chain joins TRBV7-9 and TRBJ2-7, with a tentative D call TRBD2 (5 bases). Trimming shortened V by 8 bases and J by 7 bases, and 21 bases separated the two germline ends. This CDR3 is built from 14 residues. Germline V lookup: CDR1 SEHNR, CDR2 FQNEAQ (reference sequence). CDR3 nucleotides: TGTGCCAGCGGCCCATCCGTCACTGGCGGGGAGCAGTACTTC. Encoded protein: CASGPSVTGGEQYF.

The chain recombines TRBV7-9 with TRBJ2-7; TRBD1 might be the D (6 bases). The CDR3 has 13 amino acids. In germline, CDR1 is SEHNR, CDR2 FQNEAQ (reference sequence). V was pared by 5 bases and J by 3 bases, with 11 bases between. DNA for the CDR3: TGTGCCAGCAGCCAGGCACAGGGCTACGAGCAGTACTTC. As protein: CASSQAQGYEQYF.

At least ten counts were recorded for this clonotype. The chain carries TRBV6-5 and TRBJ1-1; 8 bases match TRBD1. This CDR3 is built from 15 residues. V lost 1 base to trimming and J lost 5 bases; unmatched junction nucleotides: 6. Looked up from germline, CDR1 is MNHEY and CDR2 is SVGAGI. The CDR3 region is CASSYFPGGRTEAFF. The CDR3 DNA is TGTGCCAGCAGTTACTTTCCAGGGGGCAGGACTGAAGCTTTCTTT.

The chain employs TRBV28 and TRBJ2-3; D gene ambiguous. V was shortened by 2 bases and J by 1 base, with 10 bases between the two germline ends. Germline values: CDR1 MDHEN, CDR2 SYDVKM. The CDR3 has 15 residues. In DNA form, the CDR3 reads TGTGCCAGCAGTTTAGTTCCGGTTGGCACAGATACGCAGTATTTT. This sequence encodes CASSLVPVGTDTQYF.

This clonotype was counted at least ten times. The chain recombines TRBV2 with TRBJ2-7, with D tentatively TRBD1 (6 bases). The germline V gene encodes CDR1 SNHLY and CDR2 FYNNEI. V was shortened by 7 bases and J by 5 bases, with 18 bases between the two germline ends. The CDR3 loop spans 14 amino acids. CDR3 nucleotide sequence: TGTGCCAGCACCCAAGGGGGAAGCGGTAACGAGCAGTACTTC. It codes for CASTQGGSGNEQYF.

The V and J genes are TRBV12-3 or TRBV12-4 and TRBJ2-3, with 9 bases matching TRBD2. The CDR3 consists of 15 residues. J lost 5 bases, V lost 6 bases, and 9 bases had no gene match. The DNA for the CDR3 is TGTGCCAGCAGCGCAATAGCGGGAGAGGGAGATACGCAGTATTTT. This gives the protein CASSAIAGEGDTQYF.

The J gene is TRBJ2-7, the V gene TRBV29-1, with D maybe TRBD2 (6 bases). The CDR3 consists of 11 residues. Germline CDR1 reads SQVTM; CDR2 reads ANQGSEA. V dropped 7 bases and J dropped 4 bases, with 11 bases sitting between them. The CDR3 DNA is TGCAGCGCTGGGGACTCGTACGAGCAGTACTTC. Its translation is CSAGDSYEQYF.

This clonotype was counted ten times or more. This chain connects TRBV6-5 to TRBJ1-4, with D perhaps matching TRBD1 (6 bases). Per the germline V gene, CDR1 is MNHEY and CDR2 is SVGAGI. The CDR3 contains 16 residues. Trimming shortened V by 0 bases and J by 4 bases, and 12 bases separated the two germline ends. DNA of the CDR3: TGTGCCAGCAGTTACTCGGGGGCACTTCGTAATGAAAAACTGTTTTTT. Translated, it gives CASSYSGALRNEKLFF.

CDR3 DNA sequence: TGTGCCACCCGACAGGGGCACAATTCACCCCTCCACTTT. This gives the protein CATRQGHNSPLHF. The chain employs TRBV19 and TRBJ1-6, with 8 bases matching TRBD1. Trimming took 10 bases from V and 7 from J; bases not matched to a gene: 6. The CDR3 sequence is 13 residues long. Germline V gene lookup returns CDR1 LNHDA and CDR2 SQIVND (reference sequence).

Only a few counts were recorded for this clonotype. The CDR3 is CASSLQGENTGELFF. CDR3 nucleotide sequence: TGTGCCAGCAGCTTACAGGGAGAAAACACCGGGGAGCTGTTTTTT. V is TRBV7-3 and J is TRBJ2-2; either TRBD1 or TRBD2 may supply D (5 bases each). CDR3 length equals 15 residues. Trimming took off 2 bases at V and 2 bases at J, with 9 bases between the two ends. Germline-derived CDR1 and CDR2 are SGHTA and FQGTGA.

V is TRBV13 and J is TRBJ2-7; D uncertain. In germline, CDR1 is PRHDT, CDR2 FYEKMQ (reference sequence). The germline V and J ends were trimmed by 5 bases and 3 bases, with 17 bases remaining between them. The CDR3 totals 15 residues. Here the CDR3 reads CASSPSERLLYEQYF. CDR3 in DNA: TGTGCCAGCAGCCCCTCGGAAAGGTTGCTCTACGAGCAGTACTTC.

There are a few counts of this clonotype. The rearrangement joins TRBV12-3 or TRBV12-4 to TRBJ2-1; D call uncertain. Trimming shortened V by 5 bases and J by 5 bases, and 7 bases separated the two germline ends. The CDR3 is 12 amino acids. The CDR3 region is CASSVTDNEQFF. In DNA form, the CDR3 reads TGTGCCAGCAGTGTGACCGACAATGAGCAGTTCTTC.

This clonotype came up many times. DNA for the CDR3: TGTGCCAGCAGTCTTAGACCGGGACAGCCCTATGGCTACACCTTC. It codes for CASSLRPGQPYGYTF. V gene TRBV12-3 or TRBV12-4 combines with J gene TRBJ1-2, with 7 bases identical to TRBD1. The CDR3 is 15 residues long. V gave up 5 bases and J gave up 4 bases; unmatched junction bases: 10.

V is TRBV6-1 and J is TRBJ2-7; maybe TRBD2 (6 bases). V was shortened by 7 bases and J by 2 bases, with 18 bases between the two germline ends. The germline gives CDR1 MNHNS, CDR2 SASEGT. This CDR3 spans 15 amino acids. CDR3 sequence reads: CASKLDSWGAYEQYF. The CDR3 DNA sequence: TGTGCCAGCAAACTCGACAGTTGGGGGGCCTACGAGCAGTACTTC.

At least ten counts were recorded for this clonotype. The chain recombines TRBV28 with TRBJ2-7, with D possibly TRBD2 on 5 matching bases. The CDR3 runs to 14 residues. Germline V CDR1 and CDR2: MDHEN, SYDVKM. Trimming removed 2 bases from V and 7 bases from J, with 15 bases in between. The CDR3, as DNA: TGTGCCAGCAGTTTACACCCCCGGACGGGGGAGCAGTACTTC. It encodes CASSLHPRTGEQYF.